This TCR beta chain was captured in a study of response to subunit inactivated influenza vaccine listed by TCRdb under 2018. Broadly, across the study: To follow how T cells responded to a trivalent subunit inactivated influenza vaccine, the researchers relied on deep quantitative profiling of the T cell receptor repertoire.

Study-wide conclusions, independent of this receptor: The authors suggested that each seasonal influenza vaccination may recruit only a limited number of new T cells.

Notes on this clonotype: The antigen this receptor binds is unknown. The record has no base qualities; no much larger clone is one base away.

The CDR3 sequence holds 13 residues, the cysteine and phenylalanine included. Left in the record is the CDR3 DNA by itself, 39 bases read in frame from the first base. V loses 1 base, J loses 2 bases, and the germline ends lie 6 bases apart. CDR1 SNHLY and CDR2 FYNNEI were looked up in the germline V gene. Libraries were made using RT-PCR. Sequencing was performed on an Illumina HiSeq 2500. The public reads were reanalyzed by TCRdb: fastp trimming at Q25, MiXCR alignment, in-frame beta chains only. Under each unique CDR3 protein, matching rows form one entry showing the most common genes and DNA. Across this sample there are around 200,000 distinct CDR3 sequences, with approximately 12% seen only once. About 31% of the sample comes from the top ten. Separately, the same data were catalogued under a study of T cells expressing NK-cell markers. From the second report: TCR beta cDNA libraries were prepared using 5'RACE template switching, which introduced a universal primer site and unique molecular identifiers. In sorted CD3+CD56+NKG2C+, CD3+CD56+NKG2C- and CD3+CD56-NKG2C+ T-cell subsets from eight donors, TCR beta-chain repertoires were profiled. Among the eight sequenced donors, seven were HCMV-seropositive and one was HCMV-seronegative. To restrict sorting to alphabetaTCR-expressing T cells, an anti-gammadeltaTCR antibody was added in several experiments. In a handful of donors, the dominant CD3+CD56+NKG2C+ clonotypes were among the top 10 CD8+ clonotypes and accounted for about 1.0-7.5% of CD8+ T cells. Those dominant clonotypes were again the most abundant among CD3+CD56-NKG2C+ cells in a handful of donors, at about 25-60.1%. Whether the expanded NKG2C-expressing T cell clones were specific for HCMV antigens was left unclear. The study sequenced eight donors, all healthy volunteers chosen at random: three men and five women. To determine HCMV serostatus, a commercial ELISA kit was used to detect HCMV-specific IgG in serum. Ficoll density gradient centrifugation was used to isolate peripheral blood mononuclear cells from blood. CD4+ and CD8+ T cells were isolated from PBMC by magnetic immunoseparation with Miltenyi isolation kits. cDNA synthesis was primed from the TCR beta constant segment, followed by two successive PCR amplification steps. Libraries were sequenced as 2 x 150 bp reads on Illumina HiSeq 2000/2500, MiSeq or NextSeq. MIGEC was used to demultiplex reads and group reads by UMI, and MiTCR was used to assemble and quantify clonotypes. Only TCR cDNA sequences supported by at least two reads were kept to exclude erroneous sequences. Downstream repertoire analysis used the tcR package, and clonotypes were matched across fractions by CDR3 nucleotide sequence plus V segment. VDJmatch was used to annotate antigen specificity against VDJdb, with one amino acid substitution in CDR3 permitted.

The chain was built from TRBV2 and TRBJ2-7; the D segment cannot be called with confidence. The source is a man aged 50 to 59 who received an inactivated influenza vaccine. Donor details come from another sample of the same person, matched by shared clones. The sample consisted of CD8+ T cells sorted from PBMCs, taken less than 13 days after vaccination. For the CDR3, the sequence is CASSEDGTYEQYF. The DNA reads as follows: TGTGCCAGCAGTGAAGATGGCACCTACGAGCAGTACTTC.